This record covers a single TCR beta chain. Its specificity is unknown. The data were taken from a study of neoadjuvant anti-PD-1 for oral cavity cancer. PBMC libraries mostly used around 500 ng of input genomic DNA, with six replicates per sample. Assay: immunoSEQ multiplex PCR; the TCRdb copy retains only in-frame clones and omits some. The table records around 17,000 clones, just over 65% of them present only once. Study results and caveats: Pretreatment Treg/Th17 ratio correlated inversely with post-treatment tumor clonality.

The CDR3 spans 12 residues. Germline CDR1 LNHDA, CDR2 SQIVND (reference sequence). V was clipped by 10 bases and J by 8 bases, with 15 bases between them. The TCR was taken from a person aged 40 to 85 with oral cavity squamous cell carcinoma. The starting material was PBMCs, obtained before nivolumab (anti-PD-1) treatment. V and J are TRBV19 and TRBJ2-1; D call uncertain. The CDR3 bases are TGTGCCACCTGGACGAAAGGCCATGAGCAGTTCTTC. Translation gives CATWTKGHEQFF.